This TCR beta chain is drawn from a study of CD8 T cells in Susac syndrome. Study summary: When blood was drawn, patients with Susac syndrome were on intravenous immunoglobulin alone, on corticosteroids, or therapy-naive.

While CD8+ and CD4+ T cells were isolated negatively, TEMRA cells were enriched by FACS. With random hexamers, 0.5 to 1 ug RNA was reverse transcribed. From the immunoSEQ multiplex PCR reads, TCRdb called clonotypes with MiXCR, one entry per CDR3 protein. This sample yields about 150,000 distinct CDR3 sequences, of which approximately 94% are seen a single time; less than 0.085% belongs to the top ten. Findings and caveats of the study: It was acknowledged by the study that relatively few individuals were included in its TCR sequencing and HLA analysis. None of the CD4+ T cell repertoires in Susac syndrome showed clonal expansion.

This clonotype was picked up one time. The antigen is unknown. The clonotype was recovered from a human donor with Susac syndrome. Sequencing input: CD4+ T cells from PBMCs.

DNA for the CDR3: TGCGCCAGCAGCCCCACCCCTCGGAGAGAGACCCAGTACTTC. This sequence encodes CASSPTPRRETQYF. The chain joins TRBV4-1 to TRBJ2-5; D not resolved. The CDR3 contains 14 residues. The germline CDR1 and CDR2 sequences are MGHRA and YSYEKL. The V end lost 4 bases, the J end lost 4 bases, and 13 bases lay between the germline ends.